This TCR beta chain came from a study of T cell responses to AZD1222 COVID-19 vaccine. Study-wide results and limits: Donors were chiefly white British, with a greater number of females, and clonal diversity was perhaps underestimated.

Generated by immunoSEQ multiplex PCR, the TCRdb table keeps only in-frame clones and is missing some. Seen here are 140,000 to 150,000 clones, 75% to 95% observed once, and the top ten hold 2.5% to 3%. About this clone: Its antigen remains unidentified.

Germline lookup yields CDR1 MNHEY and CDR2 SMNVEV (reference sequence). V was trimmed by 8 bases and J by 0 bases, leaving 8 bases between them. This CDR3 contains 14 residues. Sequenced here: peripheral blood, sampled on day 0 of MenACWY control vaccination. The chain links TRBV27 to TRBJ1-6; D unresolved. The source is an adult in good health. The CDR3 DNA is TGTGCCAGCCGCCCCCGCTCCTATAATTCACCCCTCCACTTT. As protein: CASRPRSYNSPLHF.